Below, one TCR beta chain is given with its context. Its antigen is still unknown. A junction boundary mismatches the germline segment, possibly from a read error. The data were taken from a study of post-analysis software for immune sequencing data. At the level of the study: Included among the disease courses, which were recorded for the cohort, were relapsing-remitting, secondary progressive and progressive-relapsing multiple sclerosis. Study-wide results and caveats: Compared against controls, patients with multiple sclerosis displayed significantly lower normalized Chao1 diversity. Strong co-clustering by F measure was seen for same-batch samples.

TCR beta cDNA libraries included unique molecular identifiers. The authors obtained roughly 0.5 million cDNA molecules from approximately 1 to 10 million T cells. TCRdb re-analysed the PCR reads in MiXCR, keeping a single row per CDR3 protein. The sample comprises almost 700,000 distinct CDR3 sequences, around 64% of which are singletons, and approximately 10% rests with the top ten. The sequence was obtained from a girl aged 2 to 10 with multiple sclerosis. Input material: blood.

The CDR3 here is CASSLEGSPIHF. The CDR3 DNA reads TGTGCCAGCAGTTTAGAAGGCTCACCCATCCACTTT. This sequence joins TRBV12-3 or TRBV12-4 and TRBJ1-6, with D uncertain. The CDR3 loop spans 12 amino acids.